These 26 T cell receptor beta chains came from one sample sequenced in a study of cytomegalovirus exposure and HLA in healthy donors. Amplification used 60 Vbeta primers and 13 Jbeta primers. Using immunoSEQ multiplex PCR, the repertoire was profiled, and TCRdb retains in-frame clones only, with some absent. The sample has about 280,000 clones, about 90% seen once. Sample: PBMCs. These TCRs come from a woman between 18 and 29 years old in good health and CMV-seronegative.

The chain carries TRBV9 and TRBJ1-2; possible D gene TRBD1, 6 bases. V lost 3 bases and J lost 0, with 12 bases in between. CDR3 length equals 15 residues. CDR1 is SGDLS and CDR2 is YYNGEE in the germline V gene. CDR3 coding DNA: TGTGCCAGCAGCGGGACGGACAGAGCTAACTATGGCTACACCTTC. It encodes CASSGTDRANYGYTF.

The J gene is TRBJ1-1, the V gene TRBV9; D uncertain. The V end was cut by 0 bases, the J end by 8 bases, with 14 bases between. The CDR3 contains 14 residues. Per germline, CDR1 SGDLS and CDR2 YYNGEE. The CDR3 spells CASSVAPDQAEAFF. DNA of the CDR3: TGTGCCAGCAGCGTAGCCCCGGATCAGGCGGAAGCTTTCTTT.

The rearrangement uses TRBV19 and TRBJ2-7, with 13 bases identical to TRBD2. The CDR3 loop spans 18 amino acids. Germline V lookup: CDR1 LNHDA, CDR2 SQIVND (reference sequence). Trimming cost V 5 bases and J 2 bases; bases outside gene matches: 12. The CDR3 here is CASSFGTSGGAQPYEQYF. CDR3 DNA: TGTGCCAGTAGTTTCGGCACTAGCGGGGGGGCTCAGCCCTACGAGCAGTACTTC.

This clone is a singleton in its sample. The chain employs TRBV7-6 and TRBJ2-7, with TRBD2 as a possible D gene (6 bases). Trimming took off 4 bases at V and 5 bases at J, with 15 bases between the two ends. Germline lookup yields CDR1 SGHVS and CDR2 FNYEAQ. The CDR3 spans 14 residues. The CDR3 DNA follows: TGTGCCAGCAGCTACTCCGGGACTTCGCACGAGCAGTACTTC. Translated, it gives CASSYSGTSHEQYF. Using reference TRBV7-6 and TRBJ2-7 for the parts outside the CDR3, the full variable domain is GAGVSQSPRYKVTKRGQDVALRCDPISGHVSLYWYRQALGQGPEFLTYFNYEAQQDKSGLPNDRFSAERPEGSISTLTIQRTEQRDSAMYRCASSYSGTSHEQYFGPGTRLTVT.

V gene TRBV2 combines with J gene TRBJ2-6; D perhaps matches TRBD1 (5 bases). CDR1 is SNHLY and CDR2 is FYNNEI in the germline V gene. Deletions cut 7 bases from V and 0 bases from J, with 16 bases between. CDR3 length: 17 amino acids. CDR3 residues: CASNGVRASSGANVLTF. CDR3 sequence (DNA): TGTGCCAGCAATGGGGTCAGGGCGAGCTCTGGGGCCAACGTCCTGACTTTC.

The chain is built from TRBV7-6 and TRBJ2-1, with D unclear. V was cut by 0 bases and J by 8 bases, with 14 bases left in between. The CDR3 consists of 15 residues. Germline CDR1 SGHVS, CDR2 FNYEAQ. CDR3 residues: CASSLAGLDSYEQFF. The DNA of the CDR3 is TGTGCCAGCAGCTTAGCCGGTTTAGATTCGTATGAGCAGTTCTTC.

CDR3 coding DNA: TGTGCCAGCAGCTTACTAGGGAGCGGGGGCCAGGGTGAGCAGTTCTTC. Amino acid sequence: CASSLLGSGGQGEQFF. The chain joins TRBV7-9 to TRBJ2-1, with 8 bases lining up with TRBD2. The CDR3 is 16 amino acids. Germline CDR1 SEHNR, CDR2 FQNEAQ (reference sequence). The J segment lost 9 bases and the V segment lost 2 bases, leaving 12 bases of the junction unmatched.

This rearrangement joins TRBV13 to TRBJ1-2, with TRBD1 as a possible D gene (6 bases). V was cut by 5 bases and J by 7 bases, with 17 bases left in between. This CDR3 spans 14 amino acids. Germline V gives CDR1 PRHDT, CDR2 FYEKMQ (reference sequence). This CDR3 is CASSPGQGSAGYTF. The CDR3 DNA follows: TGTGCCAGCAGCCCTGGGCAGGGGAGTGCTGGCTACACCTTC. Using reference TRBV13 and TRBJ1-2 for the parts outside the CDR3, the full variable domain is AAGVIQSPRHLIKEKRETATLKCYPIPRHDTVYWYQQGPGQDPQFLISFYEKMQSDKGSIPDRFSAQQFSDYHSELNMSSLELGDSALYFCASSPGQGSAGYTFGSGTRLTVV.

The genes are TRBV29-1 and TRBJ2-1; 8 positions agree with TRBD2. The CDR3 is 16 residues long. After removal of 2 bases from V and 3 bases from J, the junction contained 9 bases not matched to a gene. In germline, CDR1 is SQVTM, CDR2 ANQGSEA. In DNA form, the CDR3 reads TGCAGCGTTGAACCCCAGCGGGGGTCATACTACAATGAGCAGTTCTTC. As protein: CSVEPQRGSYYNEQFF.

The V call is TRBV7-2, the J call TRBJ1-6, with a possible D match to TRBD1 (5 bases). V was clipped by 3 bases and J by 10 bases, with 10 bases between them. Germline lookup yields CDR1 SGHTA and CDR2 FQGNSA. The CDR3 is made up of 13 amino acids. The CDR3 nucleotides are TGTGCCAGCAGCTTGGGTCAGGGATCACCCCTCCACTTT. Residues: CASSLGQGSPLHF.

The chain's CDR3 is CASSLVGLSTEAFF. In DNA, the CDR3 is TGCGCCAGCAGCTTAGTCGGGTTGAGCACTGAAGCTTTCTTT. V gene TRBV5-1 combines with J gene TRBJ1-1; D is undetermined. Germline V gene data show CDR1 as SGHRS and CDR2 as YFSETQ. Deletions cut 2 bases from V and 4 bases from J, with 12 bases between. This CDR3 has 14 residues.

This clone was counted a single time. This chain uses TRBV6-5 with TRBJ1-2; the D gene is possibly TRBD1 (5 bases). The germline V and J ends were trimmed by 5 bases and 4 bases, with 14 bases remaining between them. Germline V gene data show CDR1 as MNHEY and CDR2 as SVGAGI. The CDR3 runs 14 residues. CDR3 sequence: CASSALGQGYGYTF. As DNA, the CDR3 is TGTGCCAGCAGTGCCCTCGGGCAGGGCTATGGCTACACCTTC.

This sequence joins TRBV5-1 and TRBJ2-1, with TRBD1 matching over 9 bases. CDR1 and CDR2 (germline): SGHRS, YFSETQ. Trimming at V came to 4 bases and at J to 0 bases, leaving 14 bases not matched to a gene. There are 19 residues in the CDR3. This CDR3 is CASSLATGGYSDSYNEQFF. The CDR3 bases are TGCGCCAGCAGCCTTGCCACAGGGGGCTATTCCGACTCCTACAATGAGCAGTTCTTC.

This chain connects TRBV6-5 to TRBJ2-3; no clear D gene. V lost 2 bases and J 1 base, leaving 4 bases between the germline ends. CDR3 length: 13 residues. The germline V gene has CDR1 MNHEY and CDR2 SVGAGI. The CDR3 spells CASSYEGTDTQYF. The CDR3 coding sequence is TGTGCCAGCAGTTACGAGGGCACAGATACGCAGTATTTT.

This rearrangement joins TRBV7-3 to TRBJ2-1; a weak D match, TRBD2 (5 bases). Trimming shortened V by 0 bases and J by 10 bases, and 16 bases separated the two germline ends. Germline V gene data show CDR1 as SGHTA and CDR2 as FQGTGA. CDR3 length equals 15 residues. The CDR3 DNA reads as TGTGCCAGCAGCTTAACGGGAGCCCTCTTGTTCGAGCAGTTCTTC. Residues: CASSLTGALLFEQFF.

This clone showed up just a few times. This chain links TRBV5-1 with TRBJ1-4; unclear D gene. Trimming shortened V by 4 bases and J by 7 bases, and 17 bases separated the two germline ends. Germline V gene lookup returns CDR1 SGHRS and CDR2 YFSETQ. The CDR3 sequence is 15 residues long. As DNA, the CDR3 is TGCGCCAGCAGCCCGAGACAACAGTCAAGTGAAAAACTGTTTTTT. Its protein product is CASSPRQQSSEKLFF.

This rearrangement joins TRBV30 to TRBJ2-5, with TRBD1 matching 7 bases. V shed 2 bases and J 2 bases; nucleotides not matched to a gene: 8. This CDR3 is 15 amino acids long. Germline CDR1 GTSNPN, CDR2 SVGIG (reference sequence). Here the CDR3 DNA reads TGTGCCTGGAGTCAGTTGGACAGGCGTCAAGAGACCCAGTACTTC. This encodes CAWSQLDRRQETQYF.

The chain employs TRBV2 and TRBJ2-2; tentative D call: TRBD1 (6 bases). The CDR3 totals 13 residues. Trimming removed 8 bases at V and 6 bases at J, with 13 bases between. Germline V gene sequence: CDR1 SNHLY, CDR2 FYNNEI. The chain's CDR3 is CASRQEYSGELFF. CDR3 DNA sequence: TGTGCCAGCCGACAGGAGTATTCCGGGGAGCTGTTTTTT.

CDR3 DNA sequence: TGTGCCAGCAGTTTGCTAGCGCCCCCAGAGACCCAGTACTTC. Its protein product is CASSLLAPPETQYF. The chain carries TRBV2 and TRBJ2-5; TRBD2 is a possible D gene (6 bases). This CDR3 has 14 amino acids. The V gene's germline CDR1 is SNHLY and CDR2 FYNNEI. V dropped 5 bases and J dropped 4 bases, with 14 bases sitting between them.

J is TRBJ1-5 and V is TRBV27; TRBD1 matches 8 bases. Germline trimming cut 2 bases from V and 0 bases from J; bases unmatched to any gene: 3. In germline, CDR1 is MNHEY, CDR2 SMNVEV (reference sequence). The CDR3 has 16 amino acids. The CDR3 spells CASSLRGQGSNQPQHF. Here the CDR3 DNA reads TGTGCCAGCAGTTTAAGAGGACAGGGTAGCAATCAGCCCCAGCATTTT.

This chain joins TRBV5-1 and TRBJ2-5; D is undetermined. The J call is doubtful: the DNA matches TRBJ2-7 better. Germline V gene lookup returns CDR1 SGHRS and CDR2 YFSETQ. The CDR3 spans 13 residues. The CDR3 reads CASSFGQTYEQYF. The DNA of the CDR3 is TGCGCCAGCAGCTTTGGGCAGACCTACGAGCAGTACTTC.

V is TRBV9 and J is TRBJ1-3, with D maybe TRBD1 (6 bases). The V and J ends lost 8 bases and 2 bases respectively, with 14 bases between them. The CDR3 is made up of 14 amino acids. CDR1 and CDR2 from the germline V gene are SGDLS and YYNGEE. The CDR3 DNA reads TGTGCCAGTTCCACCGCAGGGGCTGGAAACACCATATATTTT. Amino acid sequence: CASSTAGAGNTIYF.

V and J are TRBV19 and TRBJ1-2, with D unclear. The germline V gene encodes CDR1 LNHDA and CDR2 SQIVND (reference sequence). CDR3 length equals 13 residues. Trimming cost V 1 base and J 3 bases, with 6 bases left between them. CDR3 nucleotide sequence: TGTGCCAGTAGTATAGTTGCAGACTATGGCTACACCTTC. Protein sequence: CASSIVADYGYTF.

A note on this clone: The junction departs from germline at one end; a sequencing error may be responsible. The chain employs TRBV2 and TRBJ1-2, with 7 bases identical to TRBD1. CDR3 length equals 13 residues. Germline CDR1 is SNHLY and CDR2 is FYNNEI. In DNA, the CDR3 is TGTGCCAGCAGCGAAGACAGGGATCAAGGCTACACCTTC. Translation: CASSEDRDQGYTF.

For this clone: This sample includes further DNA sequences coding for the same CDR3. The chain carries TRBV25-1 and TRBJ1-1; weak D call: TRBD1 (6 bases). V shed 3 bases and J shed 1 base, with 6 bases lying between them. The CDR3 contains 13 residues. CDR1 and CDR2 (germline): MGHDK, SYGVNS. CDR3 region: CASSEGQNTEAFF. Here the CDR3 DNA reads TGTGCCAGCAGTGAGGGACAGAACACTGAAGCTTTCTTT.

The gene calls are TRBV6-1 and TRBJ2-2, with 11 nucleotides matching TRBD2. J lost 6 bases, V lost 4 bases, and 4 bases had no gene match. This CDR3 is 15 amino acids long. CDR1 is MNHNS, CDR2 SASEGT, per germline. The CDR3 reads CASSALSGGAGELFF. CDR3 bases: TGTGCCAGCAGTGCCCTTAGCGGGGGGGCCGGGGAGCTGTTTTTT.